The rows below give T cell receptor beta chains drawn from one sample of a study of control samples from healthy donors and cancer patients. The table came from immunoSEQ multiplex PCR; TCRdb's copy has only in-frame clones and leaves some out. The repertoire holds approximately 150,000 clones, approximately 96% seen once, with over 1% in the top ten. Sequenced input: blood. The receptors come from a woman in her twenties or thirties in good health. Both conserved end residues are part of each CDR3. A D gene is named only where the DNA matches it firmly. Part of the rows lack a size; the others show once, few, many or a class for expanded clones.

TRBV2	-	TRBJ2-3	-	CASKRLGNTDTQYF	TGTGCCAGCAAGCGACTTGGAAACACAGATACGCAGTATTTT
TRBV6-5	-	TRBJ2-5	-	CASRKKWDIQETQYF	TGTGCCAGCCGGAAGAAATGGGATATCCAAGAGACCCAGTACTTC
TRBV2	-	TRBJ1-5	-	CASNAEGVLGNQPQHF	TGTGCCAGCAACGCCGAGGGGGTCTTGGGCAATCAGCCCCAGCATTTT
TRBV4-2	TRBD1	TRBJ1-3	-	CASSQDGQGRGSGNTIYF	TGTGCCAGCAGCCAAGATGGACAGGGAAGGGGCTCTGGAAACACCATATATTTT
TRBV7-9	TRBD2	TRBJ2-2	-	CASSLSAAGITGELFF	TGTGCCAGCAGCTTAAGTGCAGCGGGGATTACCGGGGAGCTGTTTTTT
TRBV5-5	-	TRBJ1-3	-	CASSFGQISGNTIYF	TGTGCCAGCAGCTTCGGGCAGATTTCTGGAAACACCATATATTTT
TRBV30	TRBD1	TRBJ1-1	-	CAWITSRGGFTEAFF	TGTGCCTGGATAACTTCCAGGGGGGGGTTTACTGAAGCTTTCTTT
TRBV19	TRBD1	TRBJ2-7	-	CASSMGFGTAYEQYF	TGTGCCAGTAGTATGGGTTTCGGGACAGCCTACGAGCAGTACTTC
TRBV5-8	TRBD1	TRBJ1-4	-	CASSPGVRGSEKLFF	TGTGCCAGCAGCCCGGGGGTCAGGGGGAGTGAAAAACTGTTTTTT
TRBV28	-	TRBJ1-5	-	CASSPLSQTSQPQHF	TGTGCCAGCAGTCCCCTCAGTCAGACCAGTCAGCCCCAGCATTTT
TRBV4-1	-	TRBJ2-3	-	CASSQDPEGASTDTQYF	TGCGCCAGCAGCCAAGATCCGGAGGGAGCCAGCACAGATACGCAGTATTTT
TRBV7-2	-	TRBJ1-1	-	CASSLDSGGENTEAFF	TGTGCCAGCAGCTTAGATTCCGGGGGGGAGAACACTGAAGCTTTCTTT
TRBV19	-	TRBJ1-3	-	CASRLTGSGNTIYF	TGTGCCAGTAGACTTACAGGCTCTGGAAACACCATATATTTT
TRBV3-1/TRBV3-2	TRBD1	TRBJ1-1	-	CASSLRTGMNTEAFF	TGTGCCAGCAGCCTCAGGACAGGGATGAACACTGAAGCTTTCTTT
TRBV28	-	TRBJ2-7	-	CASSLWATSSYEQYF	TGTGCCAGCAGTTTATGGGCTACGAGCTCCTACGAGCAGTACTTC
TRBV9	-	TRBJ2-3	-	CASSVGSPDTQYF	TGTGCCAGCAGCGTAGGCTCCCCAGATACGCAGTATTTT
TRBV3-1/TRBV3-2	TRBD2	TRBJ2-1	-	CASSHPLASGVYNEQFF	TGTGCCAGCAGCCACCCCCTTGCTAGCGGGGTTTACAATGAGCAGTTCTTC
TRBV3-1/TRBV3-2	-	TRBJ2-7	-	CASSPRDWDGTYEQYF	TGTGCCAGCAGCCCTCGGGACTGGGACGGAACCTACGAGCAGTACTTC
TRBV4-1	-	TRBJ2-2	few	CASSRDNTGELFF	TGCGCCAGCAGCCGAGATAACACCGGGGAGCTGTTTTTT
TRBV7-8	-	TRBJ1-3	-	CASSAHRTPSGNTIYF	TGTGCCAGCAGCGCCCACAGAACACCCTCTGGAAACACCATATATTTT
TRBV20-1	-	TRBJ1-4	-	CSARDRLELFF	TGCAGTGCTAGAGATCGGCTGGAACTGTTTTTT
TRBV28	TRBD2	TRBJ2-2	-	CASSLPLFSGGASYTGELFF	TGTGCCAGCAGTTTACCCCTGTTTAGCGGGGGGGCGTCGTACACCGGGGAGCTGTTTTTT
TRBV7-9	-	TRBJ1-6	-	CASSFGAGGYHSNSPLHF	TGTGCCAGCAGCTTCGGTGCGGGGGGGTATCATTCTAATTCACCCCTCCACTTT
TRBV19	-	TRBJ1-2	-	CASRGQQGGYGYTF	TGTGCCAGTAGAGGACAGCAGGGAGGATATGGCTACACCTTC
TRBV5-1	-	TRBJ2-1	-	CASSTSPQGDEQFF	TGCGCCAGCAGCACATCTCCACAGGGTGATGAGCAGTTCTTC
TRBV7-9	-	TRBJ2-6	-	CASSPLTTGSGANVLTF	TGTGCCAGCAGCCCGCTGACGACAGGCTCTGGGGCCAACGTCCTGACTTTC